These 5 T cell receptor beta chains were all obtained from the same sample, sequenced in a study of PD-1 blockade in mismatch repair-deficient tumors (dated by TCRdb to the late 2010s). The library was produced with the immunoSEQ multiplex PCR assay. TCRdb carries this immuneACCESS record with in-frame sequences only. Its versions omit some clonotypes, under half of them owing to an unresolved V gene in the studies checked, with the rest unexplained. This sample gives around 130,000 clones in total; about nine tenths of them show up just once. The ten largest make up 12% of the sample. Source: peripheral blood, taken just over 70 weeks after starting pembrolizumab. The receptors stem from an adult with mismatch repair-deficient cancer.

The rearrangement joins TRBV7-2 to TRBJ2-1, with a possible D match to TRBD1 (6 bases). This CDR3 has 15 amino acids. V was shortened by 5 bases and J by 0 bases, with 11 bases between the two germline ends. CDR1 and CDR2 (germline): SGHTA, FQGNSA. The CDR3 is CASSPRDTSYNEQFF. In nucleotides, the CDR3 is TGTGCCAGCAGCCCCCGGGACACCTCCTACAATGAGCAGTTCTTC.

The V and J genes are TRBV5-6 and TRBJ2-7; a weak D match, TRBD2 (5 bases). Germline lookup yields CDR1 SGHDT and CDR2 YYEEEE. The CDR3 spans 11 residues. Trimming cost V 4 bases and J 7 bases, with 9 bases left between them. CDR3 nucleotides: TGTGCCAGCAGCGCCTCGGGGGAGCAGTACTTC. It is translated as CASSASGEQYF.

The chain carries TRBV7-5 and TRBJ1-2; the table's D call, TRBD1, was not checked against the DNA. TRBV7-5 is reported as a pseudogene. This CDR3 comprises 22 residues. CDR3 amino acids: CVRSLAYRGRNAHVPANYGYTF. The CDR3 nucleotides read TGTGTCAGAAGCTTAGCCTACAGGGGGCGGAACGCCCATGTCCCAGCTAACTATGGCTACACCTTC.

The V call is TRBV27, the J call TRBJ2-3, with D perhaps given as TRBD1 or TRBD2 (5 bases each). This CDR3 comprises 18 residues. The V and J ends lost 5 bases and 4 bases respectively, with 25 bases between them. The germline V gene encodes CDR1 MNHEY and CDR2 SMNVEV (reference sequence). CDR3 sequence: CASSPIQSQGARADTQYF. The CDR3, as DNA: TGTGCCAGCAGTCCCATCCAAAGCCAGGGAGCCCGGGCAGATACGCAGTATTTT.

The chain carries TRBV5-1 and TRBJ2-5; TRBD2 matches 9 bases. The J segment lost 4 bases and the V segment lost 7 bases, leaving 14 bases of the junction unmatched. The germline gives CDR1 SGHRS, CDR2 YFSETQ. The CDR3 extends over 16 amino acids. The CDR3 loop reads CASHTGVAGDGETQYF. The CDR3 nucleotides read TGCGCCAGCCACACGGGGGTAGCGGGAGACGGAGAGACCCAGTACTTC.